This T cell receptor (beta chain) was sequenced in a study of control samples from healthy donors and cancer patients. V shed 6 bases and J shed 4 bases, with 13 bases lying between them. This CDR3 has 13 amino acids. Germline CDR1 SGHTA, CDR2 FQGNSA. The data were produced by immunoSEQ multiplex PCR, yet TCRdb's version contains in-frame clones alone and is incomplete. Among about 75,000 clones listed, around 95% were seen once. Sequenced: blood. The rearrangement uses TRBV7-2 and TRBJ2-7, with D maybe TRBD1 (5 bases). The sequence was collected from a middle-aged woman in good health. The CDR3 DNA follows: TGTGCCAGCAGAAGGGGCCCGAGGTACGAGCAGTACTTC. This sequence encodes CASRRGPRYEQYF.